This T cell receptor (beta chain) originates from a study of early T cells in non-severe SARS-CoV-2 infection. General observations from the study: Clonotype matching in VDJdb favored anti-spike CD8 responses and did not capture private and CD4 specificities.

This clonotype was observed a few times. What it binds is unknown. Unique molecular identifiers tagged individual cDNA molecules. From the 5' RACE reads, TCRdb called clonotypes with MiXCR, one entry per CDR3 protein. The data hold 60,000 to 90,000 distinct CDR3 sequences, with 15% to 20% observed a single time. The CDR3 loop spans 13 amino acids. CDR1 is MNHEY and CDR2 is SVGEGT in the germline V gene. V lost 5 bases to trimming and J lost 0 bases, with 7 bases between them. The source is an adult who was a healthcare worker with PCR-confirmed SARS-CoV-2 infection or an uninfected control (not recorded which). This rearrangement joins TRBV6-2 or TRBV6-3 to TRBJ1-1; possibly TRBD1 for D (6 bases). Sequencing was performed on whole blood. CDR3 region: CASSGQMNTEAFF. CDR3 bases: TGTGCCAGCAGTGGACAGATGAACACTGAAGCTTTCTTT.